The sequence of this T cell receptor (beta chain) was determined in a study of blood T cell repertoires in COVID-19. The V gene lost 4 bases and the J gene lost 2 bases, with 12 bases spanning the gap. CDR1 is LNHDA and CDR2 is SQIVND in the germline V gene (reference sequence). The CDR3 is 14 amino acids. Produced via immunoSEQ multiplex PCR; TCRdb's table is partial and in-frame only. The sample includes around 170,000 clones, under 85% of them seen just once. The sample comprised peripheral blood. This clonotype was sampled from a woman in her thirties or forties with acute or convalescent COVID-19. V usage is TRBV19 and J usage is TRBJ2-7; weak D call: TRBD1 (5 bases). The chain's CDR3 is CASSRGLGAYEQYF. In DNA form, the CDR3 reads TGTGCCAGTAGTAGGGGCCTTGGGGCCTACGAGCAGTACTTC.